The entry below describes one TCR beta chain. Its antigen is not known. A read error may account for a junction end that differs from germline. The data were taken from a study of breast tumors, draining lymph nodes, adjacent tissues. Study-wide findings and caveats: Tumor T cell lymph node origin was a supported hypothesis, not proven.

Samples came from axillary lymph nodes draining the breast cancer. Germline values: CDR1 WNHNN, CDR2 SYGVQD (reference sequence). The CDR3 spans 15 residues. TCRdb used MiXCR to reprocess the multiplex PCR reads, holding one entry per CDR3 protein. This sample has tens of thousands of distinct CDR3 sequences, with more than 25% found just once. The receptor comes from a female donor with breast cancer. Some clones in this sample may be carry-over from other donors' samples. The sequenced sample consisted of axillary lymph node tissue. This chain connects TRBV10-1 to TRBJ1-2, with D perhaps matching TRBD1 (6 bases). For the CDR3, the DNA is TGTGCCAGCACCACCCCCCGGGGGCCCGCCTATGGCTACACCTTC. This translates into CASTTPRGPAYGYTF.